What follows are 4 T cell receptor beta chains derived from one specimen sequenced in a study of cytomegalovirus exposure and HLA in healthy donors. The primer mix had 60 Vbeta and 13 Jbeta primers. The repertoire was sequenced with immunoSEQ multiplex PCR; TCRdb's copy has only in-frame clones and lacks some. The repertoire holds approximately 170,000 clones, with 70% to 75% as singletons. The material sequenced was PBMCs. The source of these receptors is a man aged 25-40 years in good health and CMV-seropositive.

The gene calls are TRBV5-8 and TRBJ1-4, with D tentatively TRBD1 (6 bases). CDR1 and CDR2 (germline): SGHTS, YDEGEE. CDR3 length equals 16 residues. Trimming shortened V by 4 bases and J by 5 bases, and 18 bases separated the two germline ends. CDR3 loop: CASSKPRGQSNEKLFF. CDR3 DNA sequence: TGTGCCAGCAGCAAACCCCGAGGACAGTCGAATGAAAAACTGTTTTTT.

The chain uses TRBV11-3 and TRBJ2-3, with a weak D call TRBD1 (5 bases). This CDR3 is built from 17 residues. Germline V gene sequence: CDR1 SGHNT, CDR2 YENEEA. Trimming removed 1 base at V and 2 bases at J, with 16 bases between. The CDR3 sequence is CASSLGEWGVATDTQYF. The CDR3 DNA sequence: TGTGCCAGCAGCTTAGGAGAGTGGGGCGTTGCCACAGATACGCAGTATTTT.

The chain combines TRBV4-1 with TRBJ1-4; TRBD1 might be the D (5 bases). Germline CDR1 reads MGHRA; CDR2 reads YSYEKL. V was pared by 4 bases and J by 4 bases, with 19 bases between. There are 17 residues in the CDR3. CDR3: CASSPLWGEGINEKLFF. The CDR3 DNA follows: TGCGCCAGCAGCCCCCTATGGGGGGAGGGGATTAATGAAAAACTGTTTTTT.

This clone came up a few times. The rearrangement uses TRBV15 and TRBJ1-1; TRBD1 aligns across 8 bases. The CDR3 has 17 residues. The germline V gene has CDR1 LNHNV and CDR2 YYDKDF (reference sequence). J was trimmed by 3 bases and V by 3 bases; bases with no gene match: 12. The CDR3 sequence is CATSRSRDRSWDTEAFF. CDR3 coding DNA: TGTGCCACCAGCAGGAGCAGGGACAGGTCGTGGGACACTGAAGCTTTCTTT.